This T cell receptor (beta chain) was captured in a study of blood T cell repertoires in COVID-19 (dated by TCRdb to the early 2020s). Concerning the study at large: Collaborator samples came from the United States, Italy and Spain and covered acute and convalescent phases of COVID-19. The material from the prospective study consisted of cDNA or gDNA derived from T cells, B-cell-depleted T cells, or PBMCs. Where available, HLA class I and class II types were taken from metadata supplied by the sample provider and were not determined by assay-based typing. A freely available public database, intended as a resource for researchers studying the immune response to SARS-CoV-2, is where the repertoires were released. Samples were obtained from the ongoing ImmuneRACE study (first 160 participants) and from over a thousand subjects provided by 6 global collaborators. The sample metadata nearly always contained a de-identified subject ID, COVID-19 status, age in years and sex. Subjects who had been exposed to COVID-19, were actively infected with it, or had recovered from it provided the deeply sampled blood TCRbeta repertoires that made up the dataset.

A remark on this clone: Its antigen remains undetermined. The sample holds no much larger clone one base away, and base qualities are not on file.

Measured from the cysteine to the phenylalanine, the CDR3 is 13 residues long. Only CDR3 DNA remains: 39 bases, in frame from the first base. The germline V gene specifies SNHLY as CDR1 and FYNNEI as CDR2. V lost 5 bases and J lost 6 bases; the stretch between them is 10 bases long. On the study overall, not on this receptor specifically: Clinical and demographic metadata were provided uncurated, with the amount varying by source and participant.

Enrolling through a virtual design, the prospective study's participants ranged in age from roughly 18 to 100 years and lived across more than 20 United States geographic areas. To assign participants to cohorts, the prospective study relied on clinical history that participants themselves reported in a screening survey and a study questionnaire. Recovered participants in ImmuneRACE Cohort 3 were defined by two consecutive negative NP/OP PCR tests, clearance by a healthcare professional, or resolution of symptoms. Each participant in the prospective study had whole blood, serum and a nasopharyngeal or oropharyngeal swab collected by mobile phlebotomists. Additional blood draws and questionnaires over an approximately 2-month period could optionally be provided by prospective study participants. Blood samples from the prospective study were shipped frozen or at room temperature prior to DNA extraction.

TCRbeta CDR3 regions were amplified from genomic DNA using the immunoSEQ Assay, a bias-controlled multiplex PCR. The study's own analysis went as follows. The number of nucleated cells in each sample was estimated by amplification of reference gene primers within the assay. To quantify the absolute abundance of each unique TCRbeta CDR3 rearrangement, sequence reads were collapsed and filtered. For each sample, productive Simpson clonality was calculated by taking the square root of Simpson's diversity index across productive rearrangements. TCRdb mirrors the immuneACCESS table, restricted to in-frame sequences. Some clones are absent from its copies; in checked studies, under half trace to an unresolved V gene, and the reason for the others is unknown. The DNA was the basis for D and trimming; V, J and clone size are from that table. The sample profile shows about 150,000 clones; about 81% of them were found once. The top ten clonotypes cover roughly 7% of the sample.

The clonotype originates from a man aged 50 to 60 who had recovered from COVID-19. The sequencing input was PBMCs or T cells enriched from blood (not recorded which). The chain employs TRBV2 and TRBJ2-2, and perhaps TRBD2 as D gene, on 5 matching bases. The DNA sequence reads TGTGCCAGCAGTCTACTAGAACCCGGGGAGCTGTTTTTT. Its protein reads: CASSLLEPGELFF.